These T cell receptor beta chains were read from a single sample in a study of blood T cell repertoires in COVID-19. Sequenced by immunoSEQ multiplex PCR; TCRdb stores in-frame clones only, minus some. The data hold under 30,000 clones, with approximately 87% observed a single time. What was sequenced was peripheral blood. These receptors came from a human donor with active COVID-19. The donor label of this sample is uncertain. Both conserved end residues are part of each CDR3. A D gene is named only where the DNA matches it firmly. Part of the rows lack a size; the others show once, few, many or a class for expanded clones.

V gene: TRBV7-9
CDR3 length: 16
D gene: TRBD1
J gene: TRBJ1-6
clone size: once
CDR3 protein: CASSLGVGTDNSPLHF
CDR3 DNA: TGTGCCAGCAGCTTGGGAGTCGGGACAGATAATTCACCCCTCCACTTT

V gene: TRBV6-2/TRBV6-3
CDR3 length: 14
D gene: TRBD1
J gene: TRBJ2-7
clone size: -
CDR3 protein: CASSTGGVGYEQYF
CDR3 DNA: TGTGCCAGCAGTACAGGGGGCGTTGGCTACGAGCAGTACTTC

V gene: TRBV9
CDR3 length: 14
D gene: TRBD2
J gene: TRBJ2-1
clone size: -
CDR3 protein: CASRPAGLVGEQFF
CDR3 DNA: TGTGCCAGCAGGCCAGCGGGACTGGTTGGTGAGCAGTTCTTC

V gene: TRBV27
CDR3 length: 15
D gene: TRBD2
J gene: TRBJ2-1
clone size: -
CDR3 protein: CASSLLAGAYNEQFF
CDR3 DNA: TGTGCCAGCAGTTTACTGGCGGGAGCGTACAATGAGCAGTTCTTC

V gene: TRBV3-1/TRBV3-2
CDR3 length: 15
D gene: TRBD2
J gene: TRBJ2-4
clone size: -
CDR3 protein: CASSPSGVAKNIQYF
CDR3 DNA: TGTGCCAGCAGCCCGAGCGGGGTAGCCAAAAACATTCAGTACTTC

V gene: TRBV5-6
CDR3 length: 13
D gene: -
J gene: TRBJ1-1
clone size: -
CDR3 protein: CASSFYRNTEAFF
CDR3 DNA: TGTGCCAGCAGCTTTTACAGGAACACTGAAGCTTTCTTT

V gene: TRBV5-5
CDR3 length: 16
D gene: TRBD1
J gene: TRBJ1-3
clone size: -
CDR3 protein: CASSLLGTGGGNTIYF
CDR3 DNA: TGTGCCAGCAGCTTGCTAGGGACAGGCGGTGGAAACACCATATATTTT

V gene: TRBV11-3
CDR3 length: 15
D gene: -
J gene: TRBJ2-3
clone size: -
CDR3 protein: CASSFYSSSTDTQYF
CDR3 DNA: TGTGCCAGCAGCTTTTACAGCTCTAGCACAGATACGCAGTATTTT

V gene: TRBV6-5
CDR3 length: 16
D gene: -
J gene: TRBJ1-3
clone size: -
CDR3 protein: CASSWPQGQPGNTIYF
CDR3 DNA: TGTGCCAGCAGTTGGCCCCAGGGACAACCTGGAAACACCATATATTTT

V gene: TRBV7-2
CDR3 length: 14
D gene: -
J gene: TRBJ2-7
clone size: -
CDR3 protein: CASSPGTSRGEQYF
CDR3 DNA: TGTGCCAGCAGCCCTGGGACTTCACGGGGTGAGCAGTACTTC

V gene: TRBV6-1
CDR3 length: 13
D gene: -
J gene: TRBJ2-1
clone size: -
CDR3 protein: CASSEVTPGGQFF
CDR3 DNA: TGTGCCAGCAGCGAAGTAACACCCGGGGGGCAGTTCTTC

V gene: TRBV6-2/TRBV6-3
CDR3 length: 13
D gene: TRBD1
J gene: TRBJ2-7
clone size: few
CDR3 protein: CASSYGTGYEQYF
CDR3 DNA: TGTGCCAGCAGTTATGGGACAGGCTACGAGCAGTACTTC

V gene: TRBV6-5
CDR3 length: 13
D gene: TRBD1
J gene: TRBJ2-7
clone size: -
CDR3 protein: CASSPDRGDEQYF
CDR3 DNA: TGTGCCAGCAGTCCGGACAGGGGGGACGAGCAGTACTTC

V gene: TRBV19
CDR3 length: 13
D gene: -
J gene: TRBJ1-1
clone size: -
CDR3 protein: CASTVRGNTEAFF
CDR3 DNA: TGTGCCAGTACCGTACGGGGAAACACTGAAGCTTTCTTT

V gene: TRBV6-5
CDR3 length: 16
D gene: TRBD1
J gene: TRBJ2-1
clone size: -
CDR3 protein: CASSYSLILGGGEQFF
CDR3 DNA: TGTGCCAGCAGTTACTCGCTTATTTTAGGGGGCGGTGAGCAGTTCTTC

V gene: TRBV10-3
CDR3 length: 15
D gene: TRBD2
J gene: TRBJ2-3
clone size: once
CDR3 protein: CAISAGTSDADTQYF
CDR3 DNA: TGTGCCATCAGTGCCGGGACTAGCGACGCAGATACGCAGTATTTT

V gene: TRBV3-1/TRBV3-2
CDR3 length: 15
D gene: TRBD2
J gene: TRBJ2-7
clone size: -
CDR3 protein: CASSQGSGGPLEQYF
CDR3 DNA: TGTGCCAGCAGCCAAGGGTCGGGGGGGCCCCTCGAGCAGTACTTC

V gene: TRBV6-5
CDR3 length: 14
D gene: TRBD2
J gene: TRBJ2-3
clone size: -
CDR3 protein: CASRSWEGRDTQYF
CDR3 DNA: TGTGCCAGCAGGTCGTGGGAGGGTCGCGATACGCAGTATTTT

V gene: TRBV2
CDR3 length: 14
D gene: -
J gene: TRBJ1-1
clone size: -
CDR3 protein: CASSDPGKNTEAFF
CDR3 DNA: TGTGCCAGCAGTGATCCCGGTAAGAACACTGAAGCTTTCTTT

V gene: TRBV30
CDR3 length: 13
D gene: TRBD1
J gene: TRBJ2-1
clone size: -
CDR3 protein: CAWSRQGVNEQFF
CDR3 DNA: TGTGCCTGGAGTCGACAGGGAGTCAATGAGCAGTTCTTC

V gene: TRBV6-2/TRBV6-3
CDR3 length: 18
D gene: -
J gene: TRBJ1-5
clone size: -
CDR3 protein: CASSYMWERGYSNQPQHF
CDR3 DNA: TGTGCCAGCAGTTACATGTGGGAACGAGGGTACAGCAATCAGCCCCAGCATTTT

V gene: TRBV5-1
CDR3 length: 15
D gene: -
J gene: TRBJ2-7
clone size: -
CDR3 protein: CASSLDRTSSYEQYF
CDR3 DNA: TGCGCCAGCAGCTTGGACAGGACGAGCTCCTACGAGCAGTACTTC

V gene: TRBV7-3
CDR3 length: 13
D gene: -
J gene: TRBJ2-1
clone size: -
CDR3 protein: CASRQTVYNEQFF
CDR3 DNA: TGTGCCAGCCGGCAGACAGTCTACAATGAGCAGTTCTTC

V gene: TRBV4-1
CDR3 length: 18
D gene: -
J gene: TRBJ1-2
clone size: -
CDR3 protein: CASSQDYGGRSTISGYTF
CDR3 DNA: TGCGCCAGCAGCCAAGATTACGGGGGAAGGAGTACTATAAGTGGCTACACCTTC

V gene: TRBV5-1
CDR3 length: 14
D gene: TRBD1
J gene: TRBJ1-2
clone size: -
CDR3 protein: CASSRAGQDYGYTF
CDR3 DNA: TGCGCCAGCAGCCGTGCGGGACAGGACTATGGCTACACCTTC

V gene: TRBV27
CDR3 length: 15
D gene: -
J gene: TRBJ2-7
clone size: few
CDR3 protein: CASSSQAYGPYEQYF
CDR3 DNA: TGTGCCAGCAGTTCACAGGCCTACGGCCCCTACGAGCAGTACTTC

V gene: TRBV5-4
CDR3 length: 12
D gene: -
J gene: TRBJ2-7
clone size: -
CDR3 protein: CASSRDSNEQYF
CDR3 DNA: TGTGCCAGCAGCCGAGACAGCAACGAGCAGTACTTC

V gene: TRBV5-4
CDR3 length: 13
D gene: TRBD1
J gene: TRBJ2-7
clone size: once
CDR3 protein: CASSLDRGDEQYF
CDR3 DNA: TGTGCCAGCAGCCTCGACAGGGGGGACGAGCAGTACTTC

V gene: TRBV24-1
CDR3 length: 16
D gene: -
J gene: TRBJ2-1
clone size: -
CDR3 protein: CATSDAQGSSYNEQFF
CDR3 DNA: TGTGCCACCAGTGACGCACAGGGAAGCTCCTACAATGAGCAGTTCTTC

V gene: TRBV4-1
CDR3 length: 18
D gene: TRBD1
J gene: TRBJ1-5
clone size: -
CDR3 protein: CASSQGAGQGARGQPQHF
CDR3 DNA: TGCGCCAGCAGCCAAGGAGCAGGACAGGGGGCCCGGGGCCAGCCCCAGCATTTT

V gene: TRBV2
CDR3 length: 20
D gene: TRBD1
J gene: TRBJ2-6
clone size: -
CDR3 protein: CASEPYQVGQGFSGANVLTF
CDR3 DNA: TGTGCCAGCGAACCCTACCAGGTGGGACAGGGGTTCTCTGGGGCCAACGTCCTGACTTTC

V gene: TRBV19
CDR3 length: 14
D gene: TRBD1
J gene: TRBJ2-5
clone size: -
CDR3 protein: CASNQGQGKETQYF
CDR3 DNA: TGTGCCAGTAACCAAGGACAGGGGAAAGAGACCCAGTACTTC

V gene: TRBV3-1/TRBV3-2
CDR3 length: 20
D gene: TRBD1
J gene: TRBJ2-7
clone size: -
CDR3 protein: CASSQDRGHWDRASSYEQYF
CDR3 DNA: TGTGCCAGCAGCCAAGATAGGGGACACTGGGACAGGGCAAGCTCCTACGAGCAGTACTTC

V gene: TRBV7-3
CDR3 length: 14
D gene: -
J gene: TRBJ2-2
clone size: -
CDR3 protein: CASSLSGITGELFF
CDR3 DNA: TGTGCCAGCAGCTTAAGCGGGATCACCGGGGAGCTGTTTTTT

V gene: TRBV18
CDR3 length: 15
D gene: TRBD1
J gene: TRBJ2-3
clone size: -
CDR3 protein: CASSPGQGSTDTQYF
CDR3 DNA: TGTGCCAGCTCACCCGGACAGGGTAGCACAGATACGCAGTATTTT

V gene: TRBV27
CDR3 length: 14
D gene: TRBD1
J gene: TRBJ2-1
clone size: -
CDR3 protein: CASSRQGPYNEQFF
CDR3 DNA: TGTGCCAGCAGTAGACAGGGGCCCTACAATGAGCAGTTCTTC

V gene: TRBV13
CDR3 length: 16
D gene: -
J gene: TRBJ1-5
clone size: -
CDR3 protein: CASSFQGKGYNQPQHF
CDR3 DNA: TGTGCCAGCAGCTTTCAGGGTAAAGGGTACAATCAGCCCCAGCATTTT

V gene: TRBV19
CDR3 length: 14
D gene: TRBD1
J gene: TRBJ1-2
clone size: -
CDR3 protein: CAIPNEDRGYGYTF
CDR3 DNA: TGTGCCATTCCGAATGAGGACAGGGGCTATGGCTACACCTTC

V gene: TRBV4-2
CDR3 length: 17
D gene: -
J gene: TRBJ2-1
clone size: -
CDR3 protein: CASSQEEGQGSYNEQFF
CDR3 DNA: TGTGCCAGCAGCCAAGAAGAAGGGCAGGGCTCCTACAATGAGCAGTTCTTC

V gene: TRBV19
CDR3 length: 14
D gene: -
J gene: TRBJ2-2
clone size: once
CDR3 protein: CASRDSPNTGELFF
CDR3 DNA: TGTGCCAGTAGGGACTCCCCGAACACCGGGGAGCTGTTTTTT

V gene: TRBV10-3
CDR3 length: 15
D gene: TRBD2
J gene: TRBJ2-5
clone size: few
CDR3 protein: CAISGTGTSAETQYF
CDR3 DNA: TGTGCCATCAGTGGCACCGGGACTAGCGCAGAGACCCAGTACTTC

V gene: TRBV9
CDR3 length: 14
D gene: -
J gene: TRBJ2-7
clone size: -
CDR3 protein: CASSATGQSYEQYF
CDR3 DNA: TGTGCCAGCAGCGCGACTGGACAGTCCTACGAGCAGTACTTC